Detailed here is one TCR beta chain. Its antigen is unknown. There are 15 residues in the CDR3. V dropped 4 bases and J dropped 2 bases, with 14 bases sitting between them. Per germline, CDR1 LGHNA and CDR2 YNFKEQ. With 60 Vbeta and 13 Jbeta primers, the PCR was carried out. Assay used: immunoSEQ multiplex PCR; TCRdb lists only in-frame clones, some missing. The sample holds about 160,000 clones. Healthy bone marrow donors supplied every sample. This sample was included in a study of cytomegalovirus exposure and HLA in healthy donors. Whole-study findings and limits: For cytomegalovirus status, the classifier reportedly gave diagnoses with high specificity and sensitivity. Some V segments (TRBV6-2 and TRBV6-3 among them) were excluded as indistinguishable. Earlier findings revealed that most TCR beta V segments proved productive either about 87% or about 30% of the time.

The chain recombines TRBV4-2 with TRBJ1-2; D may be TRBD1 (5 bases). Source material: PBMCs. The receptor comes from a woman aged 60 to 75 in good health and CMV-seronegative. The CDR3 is CASSPIGGGNYGYTF. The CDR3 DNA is TGTGCCAGCAGCCCCATTGGGGGGGGAAACTATGGCTACACCTTC.